This T cell receptor (beta chain) was captured by sequencing in a study of cytomegalovirus exposure and HLA in healthy donors. General study points: Analyses of presence and absence presupposed an approximately uniform sequencing depth across donors. The later analysis indicated that the majority of CMV-associated TCR beta chains appeared HLA-restricted. In an earlier analysis, most TCR beta V segments were productive about 87% or about 30% of the time.

Primers for the PCR totalled 60 Vbeta and 13 Jbeta. Using immunoSEQ multiplex PCR, the repertoire was profiled, and TCRdb retains in-frame clones only, with some absent. The sample has approximately 120,000 clones; the top ten hold less than 3.5%. Details on this clone: The antigen is not known.

The receptor comes from a man aged 25-45 years in good health and CMV-seronegative. Sequencing was done on a sample of PBMCs.

In DNA, the CDR3 is TGCGCCAGCAGCTTGGGAGAGCAAGAGACCCAGTACTTC. Translating it yields CASSLGEQETQYF. This sequence joins TRBV5-1 and TRBJ2-5; D gene uncertain. The V end was cut by 0 bases, the J end by 2 bases, with 5 bases between. This CDR3 contains 13 residues. Germline V gene sequence: CDR1 SGHRS, CDR2 YFSETQ.